This T cell receptor (beta chain) appears in the sequencing data of a study of monozygotic twins with cystic fibrosis. The table lists this clone with a few counts. The V gene's germline CDR1 is LNHDA and CDR2 SQIVND (reference sequence). The CDR3 is 15 amino acids. Trimming pared 3 bases from V and 5 bases from J, leaving 16 bases between. Some clones are missing from TCRdb's copy, which holds only in-frame ones; the method was immunoSEQ multiplex PCR. The sample has 30,000 to 40,000 clones, under 70% seen once. This chain uses TRBV19 with TRBJ1-2; D may be TRBD1 (6 bases). Sequencing was performed on blood. This clonotype originated in a girl aged 5-17 years with cystic fibrosis. DNA for the CDR3: TGTGCCAGTAGTATCCTTCCGGGACACGTTTATGGCTACACCTTC. Translating it yields CASSILPGHVYGYTF. Full variable domain (remainder filled in from reference TRBV19 and TRBJ1-2): DGGITQSPKYLFRKEGQNVTLSCEQNLNHDAMYWYRQDPGQGLRLIYYSQIVNDFQKGDIAEGYSVSREKKESFPLTVTSAQKNPTAFYLCASSILPGHVYGYTFGSGTRLTVV.